One sample yielded the 31 T cell receptor beta chains listed below, sequenced in a study of T cell responses to AZD1222 COVID-19 vaccine. Here immunoSEQ multiplex PCR was the method, and the copy in TCRdb shows in-frame clones only, minus some. This table holds 150,000 to 200,000 clones, around 90% found once. This specimen consisted of peripheral blood, obtained on day 0 of AZD1222 vaccination. These receptors all stem from an adult in good health.

This sequence joins TRBV7-3 and TRBJ2-7, with unresolved D. V lost 0 bases, J lost 2 bases, and 11 bases lay in between. The CDR3 runs to 15 residues. In germline, CDR1 is SGHTA, CDR2 FQGTGA. The CDR3 is CASSLTPGYAYEQYF. CDR3 nucleotides: TGTGCCAGCAGCTTAACTCCGGGCTATGCCTACGAGCAGTACTTC. The full variable domain, its missing parts supplied by reference TRBV7-3 and TRBJ2-7, is GAGVSQTPSNKVTEKGKYVELRCDPISGHTALYWYRQSLGQGPEFLIYFQGTGAADDSGLPNDRFFAVRPEGSVSTLKIQRTERGDSAVYLCASSLTPGYAYEQYFGPGTRLTVT.

The chain carries TRBV7-2 and TRBJ1-6; TRBD1 agrees at 8 bases. With 7 bases clipped from V and 8 bases from J, the junction kept 4 bases outside the gene matches. Germline V lookup: CDR1 SGHTA, CDR2 FQGNSA. CDR3 size: 13 residues. The CDR3 coding sequence is TGTGCCAGCACATACAGGGGGGATTCACCCCTCCACTTT. The encoded protein is CASTYRGDSPLHF.

The chain is built from TRBV5-5 and TRBJ2-7, with D perhaps TRBD1 (6 bases). The CDR3 covers 14 residues. V lost 0 bases and J 3 bases, leaving 10 bases between the germline ends. Germline CDR1 is SGHKS and CDR2 is YYEKEE (reference sequence). CDR3 sequence: CASSLGGTSYEQYF. The CDR3 DNA follows: TGTGCCAGCAGCTTGGGGGGGACAAGCTACGAGCAGTACTTC.

The chain couples TRBV27 to TRBJ2-6; D call uncertain. CDR1 MNHEY and CDR2 SMNVEV come from the germline V gene (reference sequence). The CDR3 spans 16 residues. V lost 4 bases, J lost 4 bases, and 14 bases lay in between. CDR3 amino acids: CASSSGSAYGANVLTF. CDR3 sequence (DNA): TGTGCCAGCAGTTCCGGGTCAGCTTACGGGGCCAACGTCCTGACTTTC.

The V and J genes are TRBV5-5 and TRBJ1-3; D uncertain. Trimming stripped 2 bases from V and 2 bases from J, with 8 bases between. The germline V gene has CDR1 SGHKS and CDR2 YYEKEE (reference sequence). The CDR3 is 14 amino acids. The CDR3 DNA reads TGTGCCAGCAGCTTCACTGGGCCTGGAAACACCATATATTTT. Protein: CASSFTGPGNTIYF.

The chain has TRBV15 and TRBJ2-1; D remains unclear. CDR1 LNHNV and CDR2 YYDKDF come from the germline V gene (reference sequence). CDR3 size: 15 residues. Trimming removed 4 bases at V and 6 bases at J, with 16 bases between. Written as DNA, the CDR3 is TGTGCCACCAGCATCGAGCGTTCCTTCTCCAATGAGCAGTTCTTC. This gives the protein CATSIERSFSNEQFF. The variable domain in full, with the rest retrieved from reference TRBV15 and TRBJ2-1, is DAMVIQNPRYQVTQFGKPVTLSCSQTLNHNVMYWYQQKSSQAPKLLFHYYDKDFNNEADTPDNFQSRRPNTSFCFLDIRSPGLGDTAMYLCATSIERSFSNEQFFGPGTRLTVL.

This clone was detected once. V is TRBV27 and J is TRBJ2-2; 9 bases are shared with TRBD2. The germline V gene has CDR1 MNHEY and CDR2 SMNVEV (reference sequence). The CDR3 spans 14 residues. V shed 8 bases, J shed 1 base, and the junction held 2 bases outside the gene matches. This CDR3 is CASSAGGNTGELFF. DNA for the CDR3: TGTGCCAGCTCAGCGGGAGGGAACACCGGGGAGCTGTTTTTT.

The chain uses TRBV28 and TRBJ2-1; 9 bases match TRBD1. The CDR3 spans 19 residues. V lost 3 bases and J lost 0; bases outside the gene matches: 12. Germline values: CDR1 MDHEN, CDR2 SYDVKM. In DNA form, the CDR3 reads TGTGCCAGCAGTTTTAGAACAGGGGGCTGGGCCAGCTCCTACAATGAGCAGTTCTTC. It codes for CASSFRTGGWASSYNEQFF.

This clone was counted a single time. This chain joins TRBV30 and TRBJ1-3; D remains unclear. V gave up 3 bases and J gave up 4 bases, with 4 bases separating them. Germline-derived CDR1 and CDR2 are GTSNPN and SVGIG (reference sequence). The CDR3 extends over 11 amino acids. The CDR3, as DNA: TGTGCCTGGAGCTACGGAAACACCATATATTTT. Its protein product is CAWSYGNTIYF.

The chain links TRBV19 to TRBJ2-3; D unclear. Trimming cost V 3 bases and J 2 bases, with 3 bases left between them. Germline assignment: CDR1 LNHDA and CDR2 SQIVND (reference sequence). The CDR3 sequence is 12 residues long. This CDR3 is CASSMTTDTQYF. CDR3 in DNA: TGTGCCAGTAGTATGACCACAGATACGCAGTATTTT.

The chain is built from TRBV28 and TRBJ2-1; TRBD2 aligns across 7 bases. The length of the CDR3 is 17 residues. CDR1 and CDR2 from the germline V gene are MDHEN and SYDVKM. The trim removed 1 base at V and 6 bases at J, leaving 12 bases unmatched. The CDR3 protein is CASSLLYFRGSSNEQFF. CDR3 coding DNA: TGTGCCAGCAGTTTATTATATTTCCGCGGGAGTAGCAATGAGCAGTTCTTC.

Only a few counts were recorded for this clone. V gene TRBV11-2 combines with J gene TRBJ2-7; D is perhaps TRBD1 or TRBD2 (5 bases each). This CDR3 is 17 amino acids long. From germline, CDR1 is SGHAT and CDR2 FQNNGV. Trimming stripped 0 bases from V and 3 bases from J, with 18 bases between. Here the CDR3 DNA reads TGTGCCAGCAGCTTAGAACGCCCCGTTCTGGGGGTCTACGAGCAGTACTTC. Translating it yields CASSLERPVLGVYEQYF.

This clone has only a few counts. The chain is built from TRBV19 and TRBJ1-2; possibly TRBD1 for D (6 bases). The germline V and J ends were trimmed by 1 base and 4 bases, with 13 bases remaining between them. The CDR3 is made up of 15 amino acids. CDR1 LNHDA and CDR2 SQIVND come from the germline V gene (reference sequence). CDR3 bases: TGTGCCAGTAGTATAGCCCTAAGGGGGGTCTATGGCTACACCTTC. It encodes CASSIALRGVYGYTF.

This clone was observed a single time. V gene TRBV7-6 combines with J gene TRBJ2-5; 10 nucleotides line up with TRBD1. Germline trimming cut 1 base from V and 4 bases from J; bases unmatched to any gene: 0. From germline, CDR1 is SGHVS and CDR2 FNYEAQ. CDR3 size: 14 residues. CDR3 DNA sequence: TGTGCCAGCAGCTTAGGGACAGGGGGAGAGACCCAGTACTTC. This codes for CASSLGTGGETQYF.

This sequence joins TRBV14 and TRBJ2-3, with 8 bases that match TRBD2. The CDR3 length is 12 residues. With V trimmed by 8 bases and J by 5 bases, 3 bases remained unmatched. In germline, CDR1 is SGHDN, CDR2 FVKESK. The CDR3 loop reads CASGLAIDTQYF. The CDR3 DNA sequence: TGTGCCAGCGGACTAGCTATAGATACGCAGTATTTT.

This sequence joins TRBV5-1 and TRBJ1-6, with unresolved D. Germline loops: CDR1 SGHRS, CDR2 YFSETQ. CDR3 size: 16 residues. Trimming left V 4 bases short and J 7 bases short, with 18 bases between. The CDR3 bases are TGCGCCAGCAGCCTGGTCGGAAGCGACTCGAATTCACCCCTCCACTTT. Amino acid sequence: CASSLVGSDSNSPLHF. The full variable domain, completed using reference TRBV5-1 and TRBJ1-6, is KAGVTQTPRYLIKTRGQQVTLSCSPISGHRSVSWYQQTPGQGLQFLFEYFSETQRNKGNFPGRFSGRQFSNSRSEMNVSTLELGDSALYLCASSLVGSDSNSPLHFGNGTRLTVT.

CDR3 DNA: TGTGCCAGCAGTTACTCTTCCGGGACAGGGACCGACGAGCAGTACTTC. The encoded protein is CASSYSSGTGTDEQYF. This chain uses TRBV6-5 with TRBJ2-7; 9 bases match TRBD1. The germline V gene has CDR1 MNHEY and CDR2 SVGAGI. The CDR3 sequence is 16 residues long. Unmatched junction bases numbered 8, after V lost 0 bases and J lost 5 bases.

The J gene is TRBJ1-4, the V gene TRBV6-5; D not certain. V was shortened by 2 bases and J by 10 bases, with 5 bases between the two germline ends. CDR1 is MNHEY and CDR2 is SVGAGI in the germline V gene. This CDR3 is built from 11 residues. In DNA, the CDR3 is TGTGCCAGCAGTTACGCGGGAAAACTGTTTTTT. Encoded protein: CASSYAGKLFF.

This chain uses TRBV29-1 with TRBJ2-3; the match to TRBD1 covers 7 bases. This CDR3 region has 14 residues. Losses at the gene ends were 4 bases for V and 1 base for J; bases not matched to a gene: 5. Per germline, CDR1 SQVTM and CDR2 ANQGSEA. CDR3 DNA: TGCAGCGTTGCCGGACAGGCGGGCACAGATACGCAGTATTTT. Translating it yields CSVAGQAGTDTQYF.

This rearrangement joins TRBV6-6 to TRBJ1-5; TRBD1 agrees at 7 bases. Looked up from germline, CDR1 is MNHNY and CDR2 is SVGAGI (reference sequence). Losses at the gene ends were 0 bases for V and 10 bases for J; bases not matched to a gene: 9. The CDR3 contains 15 residues. CDR3: CASSYSTGQMSPQHF. CDR3 bases: TGTGCCAGCAGTTACTCGACGGGACAGATGTCCCCCCAGCATTTT.

The chain joins TRBV9 to TRBJ2-1, with 10 nucleotides matching TRBD2. CDR3 length equals 15 residues. V gave up 0 bases and J gave up 8 bases; unmatched junction bases: 5. Germline CDR1 reads SGDLS; CDR2 reads YYNGEE. CDR3 loop: CASSVELAGFDEQFF. In DNA, the CDR3 is TGTGCCAGCAGCGTAGAACTAGCGGGATTCGATGAGCAGTTCTTC.

CDR3 nucleotides: TGCGCCAGCAGCCAAGTGGGTCAGGGGTCTTTCTATGGCTACACCTTC. Its protein product is CASSQVGQGSFYGYTF. This rearrangement joins TRBV4-3 to TRBJ1-2; possible D gene TRBD1, 6 bases. This CDR3 comprises 16 residues. V was shortened by 1 base and J by 4 bases, with 16 bases between the two germline ends. Germline V gene sequence: CDR1 LGHNA, CDR2 YSLEER.

This rearrangement joins TRBV27 to TRBJ1-2; unclear D gene. Trimming removed 5 bases from V and 1 base from J, with 11 bases in between. Per germline, CDR1 MNHEY and CDR2 SMNVEV (reference sequence). This CDR3 is built from 14 residues. CDR3 nucleotides: TGTGCCAGCAGTCCCCTGACTAATAACTATGGCTACACCTTC. This translates into CASSPLTNNYGYTF.

This chain joins TRBV6-1 and TRBJ2-3; TRBD2 matches 8 bases. The CDR3 extends over 16 amino acids. V was pared by 2 bases and J by 4 bases, with 8 bases of the junction left unmatched. From germline, CDR1 is MNHNS and CDR2 SASEGT. The CDR3 DNA reads as TGTGCCAGCAGTGAAACTCGGGGACTAGTGTCAGATACGCAGTATTTT. Amino acid sequence: CASSETRGLVSDTQYF.

J is TRBJ2-7 and V is TRBV6-1; D not certain. V lost 3 bases to trimming and J lost 2 bases, with 8 bases between them. CDR1 is MNHNS, CDR2 SASEGT, per germline. CDR3 length: 13 residues. The CDR3 loop is CASSETHAYEQYF. As DNA, the CDR3 is TGTGCCAGCAGTGAGACACACGCCTACGAGCAGTACTTC.

The V call is TRBV7-9, the J call TRBJ1-1; the match to TRBD1 covers 8 bases. Germline V gives CDR1 SEHNR, CDR2 FQNEAQ (reference sequence). V was pared by 3 bases and J by 9 bases, with 6 bases of the junction left unmatched. CDR3 length: 13 residues. The CDR3 sequence is CASSLGTGGQAFF. CDR3 in DNA: TGTGCCAGCAGCTTGGGGACAGGAGGGCAAGCTTTCTTT.

In nucleotides, the CDR3 is TGTGCCACCAGTGACCCGACTAGCGGGAATTCCTACAATGAGCAGTTCTTC. Amino acids: CATSDPTSGNSYNEQFF. V usage is TRBV24-1 and J usage is TRBJ2-1, with 11 bases matching TRBD2. Germline V gene data show CDR1 as KGHDR and CDR2 as SFDVKD. This CDR3 contains 17 residues. J was trimmed by 1 base and V by 4 bases; bases with no gene match: 5.

The chain carries TRBV18 and TRBJ2-2; TRBD1 is a possible D gene (5 bases). V lost 4 bases and J 5 bases, leaving 14 bases between the germline ends. CDR3 length: 15 residues. The germline V gene encodes CDR1 KGHSH and CDR2 LQKENI. CDR3 nucleotides: TGTGCCAGCTCACTTACACAGGCTGGGACCGGGGAGCTGTTTTTT. Protein sequence: CASSLTQAGTGELFF.

This chain uses TRBV28 with TRBJ2-5, with D uncertain. Germline values: CDR1 MDHEN, CDR2 SYDVKM. Deletions cut 1 base from V and 6 bases from J, with 6 bases between. CDR3 length: 12 residues. The CDR3 nucleotides are TGTGCCAGCAGTTTATTAGGCCAGACCCAGTACTTC. Protein product: CASSLLGQTQYF.

The chain uses TRBV28 and TRBJ1-1; 7 bases are a match to TRBD1. V was clipped by 5 bases and J by 4 bases; unmatched bases: 10. The germline V gene encodes CDR1 MDHEN and CDR2 SYDVKM. The CDR3 consists of 15 residues. CDR3 DNA sequence: TGTGCCAGCAGTCTAAGACAGGGCAGGGGCACTGAAGCTTTCTTT. Its protein is CASSLRQGRGTEAFF.

The chain employs TRBV5-1 and TRBJ2-7, with 8 bases that match TRBD1. With V trimmed by 4 bases and J by 0 bases, 6 bases remained unmatched. Germline CDR1 and CDR2: SGHRS and YFSETQ. This CDR3 is 15 amino acids long. CDR3 DNA sequence: TGCGCCAGCAGCGTGGGACAGGTAAGCTCCTACGAGCAGTACTTC. Protein product: CASSVGQVSSYEQYF.